Below are 24 T cell receptor beta chains sequenced from a single sample in a study of cytomegalovirus exposure and HLA in healthy donors. This PCR relied on a set of 60 Vbeta primers and 13 Jbeta primers. TCRdb's table, derived via immunoSEQ multiplex PCR, lists solely in-frame clones and lacks some. The table lists around 100,000 clones, about 60% of them singletons, with 2.2% in the top ten. Sequencing input: PBMCs. All receptors come from a woman in her 30s in good health and CMV-seronegative.

This clone was counted a single time. The V call is TRBV6-1, the J call TRBJ1-2; TRBD1 agrees at 8 bases. Germline V gives CDR1 MNHNS, CDR2 SASEGT. The V and J ends lost 2 bases and 8 bases, in that order; junction bases with no gene match: 13. This CDR3 contains 16 residues. In DNA, the CDR3 is TGTGCCAGCAGTGAACCCAGGGACAGGTTCTTCTCCGGCTACACCTTC. Translating it yields CASSEPRDRFFSGYTF.

The chain carries TRBV19 and TRBJ1-2; the match to TRBD1 covers 7 bases. This CDR3 has 12 residues. The junction had 2 bases not matched to a gene; V was cut back by 3 bases and J by 7 bases. From germline, CDR1 is LNHDA and CDR2 SQIVND (reference sequence). CDR3 sequence (DNA): TGTGCCAGTAGTATCGGGACAGTTGGCTACACCTTC. Translating gives CASSIGTVGYTF.

The gene calls are TRBV6-5 and TRBJ2-7; 9 nucleotides match TRBD1. The CDR3 spans 14 residues. Per the germline V gene, CDR1 is MNHEY and CDR2 is SVGAGI. Trimming at V came to 6 bases and at J to 3 bases, leaving 6 bases not matched to a gene. DNA of the CDR3: TGTGCCAGCAGACCGGGACAGGGCCTCTACGAGCAGTACTTC. Its protein is CASRPGQGLYEQYF.

The chain combines TRBV7-9 with TRBJ2-3, with 12 nucleotides matching TRBD1. With 5 bases clipped from V and 2 bases from J, the junction kept 2 bases outside the gene matches. CDR1 and CDR2 (germline): SEHNR, FQNEAQ (reference sequence). This CDR3 has 15 amino acids. The CDR3 spells CASSLGQGATDTQYF. CDR3 in DNA: TGTGCCAGCAGCCTGGGACAGGGGGCCACAGATACGCAGTATTTT.

This chain uses TRBV6-5 with TRBJ2-7; tentative D call: TRBD1 (6 bases). The length of the CDR3 is 13 residues. In germline, CDR1 is MNHEY, CDR2 SVGAGI. The germline V and J ends were trimmed by 5 bases and 2 bases, with 10 bases remaining between them. As DNA, the CDR3 is TGTGCCAGCAGTCGGGACATAGCCTACGAGCAGTACTTC. Its translation: CASSRDIAYEQYF.

This clone was seen a few times. The rearrangement joins TRBV12-5 to TRBJ2-1; D gene ambiguous. This CDR3 is 12 amino acids long. Deletions cut 6 bases from V and 8 bases from J, with 11 bases between. Germline CDR1 reads LGHNT; CDR2 reads FRNRAP. The CDR3 region is CASGPSVDEQFF. For the CDR3, the DNA is TGTGCTAGTGGCCCAAGCGTCGATGAGCAGTTCTTC.

The chain is built from TRBV7-8 and TRBJ2-7, with D unclear. The CDR3 spans 13 residues. Looked up from germline, CDR1 is SGHVS and CDR2 is FQNEAQ. Trimming took 5 bases from V and 3 from J, leaving 11 bases between them. CDR3 DNA sequence: TGTGCCAGCAGCCCCCTCCCCGGCTACGAGCAGTACTTC. The encoded protein is CASSPLPGYEQYF.

V gene TRBV28 combines with J gene TRBJ1-1; a weak D match, TRBD1 (5 bases). The CDR3 length is 12 residues. Trimming took off 1 base at V and 6 bases at J, with 6 bases between the two ends. Germline V gives CDR1 MDHEN, CDR2 SYDVKM. CDR3 DNA: TGTGCCAGCAGTTTATCAGGGCCTGAAGCTTTCTTT. This encodes CASSLSGPEAFF. The full variable domain, rest sourced from reference TRBV28 and TRBJ1-1, is DVKVTQSSRYLVKRTGEKVFLECVQDMDHENMFWYRQDPGLGLRLIYFSYDVKMKEKGDIPEGYSVSREKKERFSLILESASTNQTSMYLCASSLSGPEAFFGQGTRLTVV.

The chain carries TRBV6-5 and TRBJ2-7, with D possibly being TRBD2 (5 bases). The CDR3 is made up of 15 amino acids. V lost 4 bases and J 1 base, leaving 14 bases between the germline ends. The germline V gene encodes CDR1 MNHEY and CDR2 SVGAGI. The DNA of the CDR3 is TGTGCCAGCAGTTTAGCGTGGCAGGCGTCCTACGAGCAGTACTTC. Translated: CASSLAWQASYEQYF.

The gene calls are TRBV27 and TRBJ2-7; 9 bases are a match to TRBD2. Germline assignment: CDR1 MNHEY and CDR2 SMNVEV (reference sequence). V lost 3 bases and J lost 4; bases outside the gene matches: 4. The CDR3 runs to 14 residues. This chain's CDR3 is CASSLEAGGYEQYF. The CDR3 DNA reads as TGTGCCAGCAGTTTGGAAGCGGGAGGTTACGAGCAGTACTTC.

The chain combines TRBV25-1 with TRBJ1-4, with 7 bases fitting TRBD1. The germline CDR1 and CDR2 sequences are MGHDK and SYGVNS. The CDR3 length is 16 residues. V dropped 6 bases and J dropped 0; count of bases not matched to a gene: 7. CDR3 nucleotide sequence: TGTGCCAGCAGCCCCGGACAGGCTGCAACTAATGAAAAACTGTTTTTT. It yields the protein CASSPGQAATNEKLFF. The full variable domain, rest sourced from reference TRBV25-1 and TRBJ1-4, is EADIYQTPRYLVIGTGKKITLECSQTMGHDKMYWYQQDPGMELHLIHYSYGVNSTEKGDLSSESTVSRIRTEHFPLTLESARPSHTSQYLCASSPGQAATNEKLFFGSGTQLSVL.

The CDR3: CASSLGLNTEAFF. In DNA, the CDR3 is TGTGCCAGCAGTTTAGGGCTGAACACTGAAGCTTTCTTT. The V call is TRBV28, the J call TRBJ1-1; D uncertain. Trimming removed 2 bases at V and 0 bases at J, with 4 bases between. Per the germline V gene, CDR1 is MDHEN and CDR2 is SYDVKM. The CDR3 runs to 13 residues.

The V call is TRBV29-1, the J call TRBJ2-1; 7 bases are a match to TRBD2. V lost 6 bases and J lost 7; bases outside the gene matches: 9. CDR3 length equals 13 residues. Germline V CDR1 and CDR2: SQVTM, ANQGSEA. CDR3 in DNA: TGCAGCGTCATGGGGCTAGCGGAGAATGAGCAGTTCTTC. Protein sequence: CSVMGLAENEQFF.

The rearrangement joins TRBV19 to TRBJ2-7; D possibly corresponds to TRBD1 (5 bases). The CDR3 spans 11 residues. Trimming took 8 bases from V and 6 from J, leaving 11 bases between them. The germline V gene encodes CDR1 LNHDA and CDR2 SQIVND (reference sequence). CDR3 amino acids: CASRGRGEQYF. CDR3 DNA sequence: TGTGCCAGTCGCGGAAGGGGCGAGCAGTACTTC.

The rearrangement links TRBV30 to TRBJ1-2; D may be TRBD1 (5 bases). CDR3 length equals 15 residues. Trimming left V 0 bases short and J 8 bases short, with 19 bases between. Germline values: CDR1 GTSNPN, CDR2 SVGIG (reference sequence). The CDR3 nucleotides read TGTGCCTGGAGTGTATTCGGCCGGGGGGATGGCGGCTACACCTTC. Protein product: CAWSVFGRGDGGYTF.

This chain uses TRBV9 with TRBJ2-5, with D possibly matching TRBD2 (6 bases). There are 14 residues in the CDR3. Trimming stripped 0 bases from V and 0 bases from J, with 6 bases between. Germline lookup yields CDR1 SGDLS and CDR2 YYNGEE. CDR3 coding DNA: TGTGCCAGCAGCGTAGGGGGGGACCAAGAGACCCAGTACTTC. Translating it yields CASSVGGDQETQYF.

This rearrangement joins TRBV7-9 to TRBJ2-5; D is uncertain. Trimming took 3 bases from V and 2 from J, leaving 16 bases between them. The V gene's germline CDR1 is SEHNR and CDR2 FQNEAQ (reference sequence). The CDR3 length is 16 residues. This CDR3 reads CASSFGSGAFQETQYF. CDR3 coding DNA: TGTGCCAGCAGCTTTGGCTCAGGCGCCTTTCAAGAGACCCAGTACTTC.

This clone was observed a single time. This chain uses TRBV6-5 with TRBJ2-7, with 10 bases that match TRBD1. CDR3 size: 14 residues. The germline V gene has CDR1 MNHEY and CDR2 SVGAGI. J lost 2 bases, V lost 5 bases, and 3 bases had no gene match. CDR3 region: CASSPGQGTYEQYF. In DNA, the CDR3 is TGTGCCAGCAGTCCGGGACAGGGGACCTACGAGCAGTACTTC.

The chain uses TRBV7-8 and TRBJ1-3; D is possibly TRBD1 (5 bases). V was trimmed by 1 base and J by 0 bases, leaving 16 bases between them. This CDR3 spans 18 amino acids. Germline-derived CDR1 and CDR2 are SGHVS and FQNEAQ. CDR3 residues: CASSLEAGTSYSGNTIYF. Written as DNA, the CDR3 is TGTGCCAGCAGCTTAGAAGCCGGGACTTCTTACTCTGGAAACACCATATATTTT.

A single count supports this clone. An end of the junction differs from the germline gene, which may be a read error. DNA for the CDR3: TGCGCCAGCAGCCCGGGACAGATAAACACTGAAGCTCTCTTT. Its translation: CASSPGQINTEALF. This sequence joins TRBV5-1 and TRBJ1-1; 7 bases are a match to TRBD1. The germline CDR1 and CDR2 sequences are SGHRS and YFSETQ. This CDR3 has 14 residues.

As for this clone: The identical CDR3 is also encoded by other nucleotide sequences in the sample. V and J are TRBV7-6 and TRBJ1-1, with D perhaps TRBD1 (5 bases). V lost 4 bases, J lost 0 bases, and 6 bases lay in between. The CDR3 is 13 amino acids. Germline V CDR1 and CDR2: SGHVS, FNYEAQ. CDR3 sequence (DNA): TGTGCCAGCAGCTCGACAGTGAACACTGAAGCTTTCTTT. Translated: CASSSTVNTEAFF.

In this sample, this clone turned up a few times. The rearrangement links TRBV19 to TRBJ2-7; 9 nucleotides match TRBD2. CDR1 LNHDA and CDR2 SQIVND come from the germline V gene (reference sequence). V lost 6 bases and J lost 6; bases outside the gene matches: 9. The CDR3 length is 14 residues. The DNA of the CDR3 is TGTGCCAGTAGCCCCCGTAGCGGGAGTGGCGAGCAGTACTTC. Protein product: CASSPRSGSGEQYF.

The rearrangement links TRBV7-3 to TRBJ2-3; D gene uncertain. The V end was cut by 3 bases, the J end by 2 bases, with 6 bases between. In germline, CDR1 is SGHTA, CDR2 FQGTGA. The CDR3 is 13 residues long. CDR3 DNA: TGTGCCAGCAGCTTTTCGGTCACAGATACGCAGTATTTT. Translated: CASSFSVTDTQYF.

V gene TRBV7-9 combines with J gene TRBJ1-1; possible D gene TRBD1, 5 bases. V lost 1 base and J lost 0, with 9 bases in between. The CDR3 runs to 15 residues. Germline CDR1 reads SEHNR; CDR2 reads FQNEAQ (reference sequence). Here the CDR3 DNA reads TGTGCCAGCAGCTTAGTCGGCAGGGTGAACACTGAAGCTTTCTTT. It translates to CASSLVGRVNTEAFF.